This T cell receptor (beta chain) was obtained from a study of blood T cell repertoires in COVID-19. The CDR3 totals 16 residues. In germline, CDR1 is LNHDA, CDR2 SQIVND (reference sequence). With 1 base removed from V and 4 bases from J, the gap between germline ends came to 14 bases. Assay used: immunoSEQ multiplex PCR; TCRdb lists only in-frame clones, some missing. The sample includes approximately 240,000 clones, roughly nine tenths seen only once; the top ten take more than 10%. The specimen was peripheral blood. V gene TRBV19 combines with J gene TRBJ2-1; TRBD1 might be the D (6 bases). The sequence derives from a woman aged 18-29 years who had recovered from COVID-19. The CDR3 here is CASSIGGQPYYNEQFF. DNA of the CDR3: TGTGCCAGTAGTATAGGGGGACAACCTTATTACAATGAGCAGTTCTTC.